The present T cell receptor (beta chain) was sequenced within a study of post-analysis software for immune sequencing data. The wider study: Progressive-relapsing, secondary progressive and relapsing-remitting multiple sclerosis were among the disease courses included.

Unique molecular identifiers featured in each of the TCR beta cDNA libraries. TCRdb analysed the PCR reads with MiXCR anew, one entry per CDR3 protein. The data show 600,000 to 700,000 distinct CDR3 sequences, with roughly three fifths seen just once and around 10% held by the top ten. A few counts support this clonotype. The antigen remains undetermined. Study-wide results and caveats: Samples from a shared batch, those prepared together, strongly co-clustered by F measure.

The sequenced sample consisted of blood. The TCR was taken from a girl aged 2 to 10 with multiple sclerosis.

The CDR3 DNA reads as TGTGCCAGCAGCTTAGGGGAGACAGATGGCTACACCTTC. Translated: CASSLGETDGYTF. The V call is TRBV7-9, the J call TRBJ1-2; D may be TRBD1 (5 bases). Trimming left V 1 base short and J 6 bases short, with 9 bases between. The CDR3 consists of 13 residues. CDR1 is SEHNR, CDR2 FQNEAQ, per germline (reference sequence).